Following are 4 T cell receptor beta chains from one sample sequenced in a study of T cell responses to AZD1222 COVID-19 vaccine. TCRdb's table, derived via immunoSEQ multiplex PCR, lists solely in-frame clones and lacks some. This table holds 95,000 to 150,000 clones, approximately 94% found once. Sample: peripheral blood, taken 28 days after the second AZD1222 dose. The receptor source for this set is an adult who received the AZD1222 COVID-19 vaccine.

The V gene is TRBV11-3, the J gene TRBJ2-3; D gene ambiguous. The CDR3 spans 12 residues. V lost 8 bases, J lost 3 bases, and 9 bases lay in between. Germline V gives CDR1 SGHNT, CDR2 YENEEA. CDR3: CASSRRTDTQYF. The CDR3 coding sequence is TGTGCCAGCTCCCGAAGGACAGATACGCAGTATTTT.

This rearrangement joins TRBV6-5 to TRBJ1-2, with D tentatively TRBD1 (5 bases). Looked up from germline, CDR1 is MNHEY and CDR2 is SVGAGI. There are 14 residues in the CDR3. Trimming cost V 2 bases and J 4 bases, with 11 bases left between them. DNA for the CDR3: TGTGCCAGCAGTTACACCAGGGTCTCCTATGGCTACACCTTC. Encoded protein: CASSYTRVSYGYTF.

The chain links TRBV7-8 to TRBJ2-3, with 7 bases fitting TRBD1. V trimming: 5 bases; J trimming: 8 bases; junction bases outside the gene matches: 19. The CDR3 has 17 residues. The germline CDR1 and CDR2 sequences are SGHVS and FQNEAQ. The CDR3 nucleotides read TGTGCCAGCAGCACGGGACAGTTGGGGGCCTTTCAGGGTACGCAGTATTTT. It yields the protein CASSTGQLGAFQGTQYF. The whole variable domain, filled in from reference TRBV7-8 and TRBJ2-3, reads GAGVSQSPRYKVAKRGQDVALRCDPISGHVSLFWYQQALGQGPEFLTYFQNEAQLDKSGLPSDRFFAERPEGSVSTLKIQRTQQEDSAVYLCASSTGQLGAFQGTQYFGPGTRLTVL.

The rearrangement links TRBV19 to TRBJ1-1; no firm D call. The CDR3 consists of 14 residues. Trimming left V 0 bases short and J 7 bases short, with 12 bases between. CDR1 LNHDA and CDR2 SQIVND come from the germline V gene (reference sequence). The CDR3 sequence: CASSIDSFGGEAFF. The DNA of the CDR3 is TGTGCCAGTAGTATAGATTCCTTCGGAGGTGAAGCTTTCTTT.